Presented here are 2 T cell receptor beta chains from one specimen sequenced in a study of neurological immune-mediated disorders. TCRdb independently ran MiXCR on the 5' RACE reads; one entry per CDR3 protein. There are about 46,000 distinct CDR3 sequences in the sample; about 2% occur only once, and 2.2% lies in the top ten. The sequenced material came from PBMCs. The receptors here all came from a woman aged 40 to 49 with multiple sclerosis.

This clonotype came up many times. This chain joins TRBV6-6 and TRBJ1-5; TRBD1 might be the D (6 bases). CDR3 size: 12 residues. Looked up from germline, CDR1 is MNHNY and CDR2 is SVGAGI (reference sequence). V lost 8 bases to trimming and J lost 4 bases, with 9 bases between them. This CDR3 is CASRTANQPQHF. The CDR3 DNA sequence: TGTGCCAGCCGGACAGCTAATCAGCCCCAGCATTTT.

The sample holds many counts of this clonotype. This rearrangement joins TRBV24-1 to TRBJ1-5, with TRBD1 matching over 8 bases. The CDR3 length is 16 residues. Germline V lookup: CDR1 KGHDR, CDR2 SFDVKD. J gave up 5 bases and V 2 bases, and 7 bases lay outside the gene matches. CDR3 sequence (DNA): TGTGCCACCAGTGATTCACGGGCAGGGGGCTATCAGCCCCAGCATTTT. It specifies CATSDSRAGGYQPQHF.